These T cell receptor beta chains were read from a single sample in a study of T cell responses to AZD1222 COVID-19 vaccine. Sequenced by immunoSEQ multiplex PCR; TCRdb stores in-frame clones only, minus some. The table lists roughly 150,000 clones, about nine tenths of them singletons. The starting material was peripheral blood, obtained on day 0 of AZD1222 vaccination. The receptor set was obtained from an adult in good health. Both conserved end residues are part of each CDR3. A D gene is named only where the DNA matches it firmly. Clone size is shown for a subset of rows, as once, few, many or a class of expanded clone.

cdr3_length j_call v_call d_call clone_size cdr3_aa cdr3_nt
14 TRBJ2-3 TRBV7-6 NA NA CASSTYGGGDTQYF TGTGCCAGCAGCACATATGGGGGTGGGGATACGCAGTATTTT
14 TRBJ2-7 TRBV11-1 TRBD2 once CASSLREGLYEQYF TGTGCCAGCAGCTTACGGGAGGGGTTGTACGAGCAGTACTTC
15 TRBJ2-7 TRBV27 TRBD2 NA CASSFGGTNSYEQYF TGTGCCAGCAGTTTTGGCGGGACTAACTCCTACGAGCAGTACTTC
14 TRBJ1-5 TRBV5-8 NA NA CASSPRGGSQPQHF TGTGCCAGCAGCCCCCGAGGGGGGTCTCAGCCCCAGCATTTT
14 TRBJ1-1 TRBV11-1 TRBD1 NA CASSFPGGNTEAFF TGTGCCAGCAGCTTCCCAGGGGGGAACACTGAAGCTTTCTTT
14 TRBJ2-7 TRBV5-1 NA NA CASSLLGSVYEQYF TGCGCCAGCAGCTTGCTCGGGTCGGTCTACGAGCAGTACTTC
16 TRBJ2-4 TRBV5-6 TRBD2 NA CASTGRLAEAKNIQYF TGTGCCAGCACCGGGAGGCTAGCCGAAGCCAAAAACATTCAGTACTTC
14 TRBJ1-5 TRBV27 NA NA CASSLLAGNQPQHF TGTGCCAGCAGTTTACTCGCAGGCAATCAGCCCCAGCATTTT
13 TRBJ2-7 TRBV24-1 NA NA CATSDQFTPEQYF TGTGCCACCAGTGACCAATTCACACCAGAGCAGTACTTC
14 TRBJ2-7 TRBV5-4 NA NA CASSKPTVSYEQYF TGTGCCAGCAGCAAACCCACAGTTTCCTACGAGCAGTACTTC
15 TRBJ1-6 TRBV4-2 NA NA CASSQPGRWDSPLHF TGTGCCAGCAGCCAACCAGGACGGTGGGATTCACCCCTCCACTTT
19 TRBJ1-1 TRBV28 TRBD1 NA CASSLAGTGGFARDTEAFF TGTGCCAGCAGTTTAGCTGGGACAGGGGGGTTTGCTCGGGACACTGAAGCTTTCTTT
17 TRBJ1-6 TRBV18 TRBD1 NA CASSPRQGYSYNSPLHF TGTGCCAGCTCACCACGACAGGGGTACTCCTATAATTCACCCCTCCACTTT
18 TRBJ2-1 TRBV7-9 TRBD2 NA CASGRSLFRLAEANEQFF TGTGCCAGCGGAAGATCGTTGTTTAGACTAGCGGAGGCTAATGAGCAGTTCTTC
17 TRBJ1-1 TRBV10-3 NA NA CAISEIPGGDTNTEAFF TGTGCCATCAGTGAGATCCCGGGGGGGGACACGAACACTGAAGCTTTCTTT
16 TRBJ2-1 TRBV25-1 TRBD1 NA CASSESGTQGDNEQFF TGTGCCAGCAGTGAATCCGGGACCCAGGGGGACAATGAGCAGTTCTTC
16 TRBJ1-1 TRBV18 NA NA CASSPQPGRLDTEAFF TGTGCCAGCTCACCCCAACCGGGACGGCTGGACACTGAAGCTTTCTTT
15 TRBJ2-5 TRBV7-9 NA few CASSRLGDVQETQYF TGTGCCAGCAGCCGTCTCGGGGACGTTCAAGAGACCCAGTACTTC
14 TRBJ2-3 TRBV18 NA NA CASSPQRSTDTQYF TGTGCCAGCTCACCCCAGCGGAGCACAGATACGCAGTATTTT
17 TRBJ1-1 TRBV28 TRBD1 NA CASSLRTGGVRSPEAFF TGTGCCAGCAGTTTACGGACAGGGGGAGTTAGGAGCCCTGAAGCTTTCTTT
10 TRBJ1-2 TRBV29-1 TRBD1 NA CSVGTGSYTF TGCAGCGTTGGGACAGGCAGCTACACCTTC
14 TRBJ2-7 TRBV19 TRBD2 NA CASSITSATYEQYF TGTGCCAGTAGTATTACTAGCGCGACCTACGAGCAGTACTTC
12 TRBJ1-6 TRBV7-9 NA NA CASSLPNSPLHF TGTGCCAGCAGCTTACCAAATTCACCCCTCCACTTT
14 TRBJ1-1 TRBV2 NA NA CASSEGGFGTEAFF TGTGCCAGCAGTGAAGGGGGCTTTGGCACTGAAGCTTTCTTT
12 TRBJ2-7 TRBV7-9 NA NA CASATGTSEQYF TGTGCCAGCGCTACGGGGACGAGCGAGCAGTACTTC
14 TRBJ1-1 TRBV4-2 TRBD1 NA CASSPGQGKTEAFF TGTGCCAGCAGCCCCGGACAGGGCAAAACTGAAGCTTTCTTT
16 TRBJ2-2 TRBV28 NA NA CASSLRKGGSSGELFF TGTGCCAGCAGTTTAAGGAAGGGAGGATCGTCCGGGGAGCTGTTTTTT
16 TRBJ2-2 TRBV9 TRBD1 NA CASSVAGQGITGELFF TGTGCCAGCAGCGTAGCGGGACAGGGGATCACCGGGGAGCTGTTTTTT
14 TRBJ1-5 TRBV5-6 NA NA CASSPGAGNQPQHF TGTGCCAGCAGCCCGGGGGCGGGCAATCAGCCCCAGCATTTT
13 TRBJ1-1 TRBV6-2/TRBV6-3 NA NA CASSYGDNTEAFF TGTGCCAGCAGTTACGGGGACAACACTGAAGCTTTCTTT
15 TRBJ2-7 TRBV5-1 TRBD1 NA CASSTTGQEIYEQYF TGCGCCAGCAGCACCACCGGACAGGAGATCTACGAGCAGTACTTC
15 TRBJ1-4 TRBV28 NA many CASSNPWMGTEKLFF TGTGCCAGCAGTAATCCCTGGATGGGAACCGAAAAACTGTTTTTT
14 TRBJ1-1 TRBV7-3 NA NA CASSLQGMNTEAFF TGTGCCAGCAGCTTACAGGGTATGAACACTGAAGCTTTCTTT
13 TRBJ1-2 TRBV2 NA NA CASSGSGHYGYTF TGTGCCAGCAGTGGAAGCGGGCACTATGGCTACACCTTC
16 TRBJ2-1 TRBV29-1 TRBD2 NA CSVARLAGPPYNEQFF TGCAGCGTAGCTCGACTAGCGGGGCCCCCCTACAATGAGCAGTTCTTC
17 TRBJ1-3 TRBV7-8 NA NA CASSLVIRWTEGNTIYF TGTGCCAGCAGCTTAGTAATTAGATGGACAGAAGGAAACACCATATATTTT
15 TRBJ2-5 TRBV5-1 NA once CASSSGSGSQETQYF TGCGCCAGCAGCTCTGGTTCGGGGTCCCAAGAGACCCAGTACTTC
16 TRBJ1-2 TRBV27 TRBD1 NA CASSFSGQGPFYGYTF TGTGCCAGCAGTTTCTCGGGACAGGGGCCTTTCTATGGCTACACCTTC
15 TRBJ1-5 TRBV27 NA NA CASSRGASGNQPQHF TGTGCCAGCAGTCGAGGGGCATCGGGCAATCAGCCCCAGCATTTT
16 TRBJ2-2 TRBV4-1 TRBD1 once CASSQIQGAATGELFF TGCGCCAGCAGCCAGATACAGGGGGCCGCGACCGGGGAGCTGTTTTTT
14 TRBJ1-4 TRBV2 NA NA CASSEETAGEKLFF TGTGCCAGCAGTGAGGAGACAGCGGGTGAAAAACTGTTTTTT
16 TRBJ2-7 TRBV3-1/TRBV3-2 NA NA CASSQVPARSSYEQYF TGTGCCAGCAGCCAGGTACCAGCCCGTAGCTCCTACGAGCAGTACTTC
15 TRBJ2-7 TRBV5-5 NA NA CASSLVFGAAGEQYF TGTGCCAGCAGCTTGGTCTTCGGGGCAGCTGGTGAGCAGTACTTC